The source of this T cell receptor (beta chain) is a study of T cells in Graves' hyperthyroidism and ophthalmopathy. Patients counted as stable if ophthalmopathy did not develop within 18 months. Patients having uncontrolled infection, another autoimmune disease, pregnancy or lactation were not included. CDR1 is GTSNPN, CDR2 SVGIG, per germline (reference sequence). V was pared by 1 base and J by 6 bases, with 9 bases of the junction left unmatched. The CDR3 consists of 16 residues. TCR beta CDR3 sequences were amplified from RNA transcripts. First-round RT-PCR with HTBI primers amplified the TCR CDR3 region. TCRdb re-called the multiplex PCR reads with MiXCR, one entry per CDR3 protein. The data hold 600,000 to 750,000 distinct CDR3 sequences, with around 15% observed a single time.

This TCR was recovered from a man in his fifties or sixties with Graves' hyperthyroidism. The chain links TRBV30 to TRBJ1-5, with 10 nucleotides matching TRBD1. Specimen: blood. CDR3 bases: TGTGCCTGGAGTGAAACGGGACAGGGGACTGTTCAGCCCCAGCATTTT. Its translation: CAWSETGQGTVQPQHF.